The clone carrying this T cell receptor (beta chain) came up many times. As yet, its antigen is unknown. The sample belongs to a study of blood T cells in healthy people across ages. Whole-study results and caveats: More naive CD4+ cells and higher diversity marked long-lived donors relative to aged donors. The study lacked donor CMV status, which possibly confounded expanded clonotype changes.

Healthy Caucasian individuals from Russia aged about 6 to 90 served as donors. Germline V gene data show CDR1 as DFQATT and CDR2 as SNEGSKA (reference sequence). The J segment lost 6 bases and the V segment lost 1 base, leaving 6 bases of the junction unmatched. This CDR3 comprises 14 residues. The authors ran a second PCR of about 7 to 11 cycles using a sample-barcoded 5' primer and a J-beta primer mix. TCRdb re-derived calls from the 5' RACE reads in MiXCR, one entry per CDR3 protein. The table lists approximately 810,000 distinct CDR3 sequences, 25% to 30% of them singletons. The sequenced sample was blood. V is TRBV20-1 and J is TRBJ2-1; 7 bases are a match to TRBD2. The receptor comes from a woman aged 80 or over in good health. The CDR3 DNA reads as TGCAGTGCTAGAGCCTCGGGGAGGGGCAATGAGCAGTTCTTC. Amino acids: CSARASGRGNEQFF.